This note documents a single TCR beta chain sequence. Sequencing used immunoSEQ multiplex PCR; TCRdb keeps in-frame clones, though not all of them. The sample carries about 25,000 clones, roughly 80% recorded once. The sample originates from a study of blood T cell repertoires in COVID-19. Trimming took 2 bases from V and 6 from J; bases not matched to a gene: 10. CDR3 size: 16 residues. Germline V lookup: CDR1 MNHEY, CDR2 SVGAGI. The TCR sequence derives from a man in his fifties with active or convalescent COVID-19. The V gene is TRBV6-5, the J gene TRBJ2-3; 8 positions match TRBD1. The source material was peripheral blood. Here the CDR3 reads CASSYLGAGGADTQYF. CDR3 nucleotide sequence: TGTGCCAGCAGTTACCTCGGGGCAGGGGGCGCGGATACGCAGTATTTT.